This T cell receptor beta chain was identified during a study of blood T cell repertoires in COVID-19. Turning to the study itself: Whether acute or convalescent, the COVID-19 samples came from the United States, Italy and Spain. The cDNA or gDNA used as material had been derived from T cells, B-cell-depleted T cells, or PBMCs.

Only in-frame clones appear in the TCRdb table, and some are missing; sequencing was by immunoSEQ multiplex PCR. In the table there are roughly 100,000 clones, roughly 92% of which are singletons. There are 14 residues in the CDR3. The germline V gene encodes CDR1 KGHDR and CDR2 SFDVKD. The V end lost 6 bases, the J end lost 1 base, and 10 bases lay between the germline ends. This clonotype was obtained from a woman aged 50 to 60 with COVID-19, enrolled during active disease. V gene TRBV24-1 combines with J gene TRBJ2-3; tentative D call: TRBD1 (5 bases). The specimen was peripheral blood. The CDR3 loop is CATSTGRGTDTQYF. CDR3 DNA: TGTGCCACCAGTACGGGCAGGGGCACAGATACGCAGTATTTT.